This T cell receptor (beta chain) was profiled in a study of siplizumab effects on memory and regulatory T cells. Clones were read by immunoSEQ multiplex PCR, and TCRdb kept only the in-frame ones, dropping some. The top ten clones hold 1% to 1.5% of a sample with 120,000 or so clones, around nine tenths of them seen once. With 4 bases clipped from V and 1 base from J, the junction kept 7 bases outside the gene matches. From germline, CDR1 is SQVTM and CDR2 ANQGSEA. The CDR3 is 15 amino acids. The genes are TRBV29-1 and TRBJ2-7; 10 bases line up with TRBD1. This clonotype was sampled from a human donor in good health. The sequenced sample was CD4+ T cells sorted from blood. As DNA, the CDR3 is TGCAGCGTTGTTTGGGGACAGGGGAAATCCTACGAGCAGTACTTC. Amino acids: CSVVWGQGKSYEQYF.